The 2 T cell receptor beta chains below all came from one sample that was sequenced in a study of cytomegalovirus exposure and HLA in healthy donors. Vbeta (60) and Jbeta (13) primers were used in the PCR. Some clones are missing from TCRdb's copy, which holds only in-frame ones; the method was immunoSEQ multiplex PCR. Found here are 80,000 or so clones, 67% of them singletons; the top ten hold around 6.9%. Sequenced: PBMCs. Every receptor here comes from a woman in her forties or fifties in good health and CMV-seropositive.

The chain links TRBV5-1 to TRBJ1-1; unclear D gene. With 4 bases removed from V and 2 bases from J, the gap between germline ends came to 12 bases. CDR3 length: 14 residues. Per the germline V gene, CDR1 is SGHRS and CDR2 is YFSETQ. CDR3 sequence (DNA): TGCGCCAGCAGCCTTACAGCCAGAAACACTGAAGCTTTCTTT. Amino acid sequence: CASSLTARNTEAFF. The full variable domain, with the rest looked up from reference TRBV5-1 and TRBJ1-1, is KAGVTQTPRYLIKTRGQQVTLSCSPISGHRSVSWYQQTPGQGLQFLFEYFSETQRNKGNFPGRFSGRQFSNSRSEMNVSTLELGDSALYLCASSLTARNTEAFFGQGTRLTVV.

The rearrangement uses TRBV7-3 and TRBJ1-1; TRBD1 is a possible D gene (6 bases). V lost 6 bases and J lost 4, with 15 bases in between. Germline V gene lookup returns CDR1 SGHTA and CDR2 FQGTGA. The CDR3 runs to 14 residues. For the CDR3, the DNA is TGTGCCAGCAGTTCGGACAGTATGGGCACTGAAGCTTTCTTT. Encoded protein: CASSSDSMGTEAFF.